This TCR beta chain originates from a study of CD8+CD57+ T cells in acquired aplastic anemia (dated by TCRdb to the late 2010s). Broadly, across the study: A mean of approximately 3 ug of DNA, ranging from about 0.19 to 30 ug, was extracted from sorted CD4+ and CD8+ cells. Mean read counts for healthy donor samples were 8.5 million to 10.8 million for CD4+ cells and about 12 million for CD8+ cells. General study outcomes and caveats: Between patients and healthy controls, no significant difference in CD8+ Simpson's diversity was found (P=0.060). Although 25 to 30 CD8+ CDR3 sequences were shared by patients and controls, these sequences appeared highly expressed in patients and within the immunodominant clones of patients.

The study deep-sequenced TCR repertoires of sorted CD4+ and CD8+ blood T cells from severe aplastic anemia patients and healthy subjects. Ficoll-Paque density gradient centrifugation was used to isolate peripheral blood mononuclear cells. Before DNA extraction, CD4+ and CD8+ T cells were sorted by FACS or by magnetic beads. From the cysteine through the phenylalanine, the CDR3 covers 14 amino acids. The entry retains the CDR3 DNA only, 42 bases that are in frame from base 1. Trimming costs V 0 bases and J 5 bases, and their ends lie 11 bases apart. The germline V gene (reference sequence) gives CDR1 as SGHNT and CDR2 as YYREEE. Genomic DNA served as template for TCR beta VDJ combination and CDR3 sequence profiling. An Illumina HiSeq 2000 was the platform used for TCR repertoire sequencing. Under the source paper's analysis protocol: Repertoire assessment relied on Simpson's diversity index, CDR3 size and DJ length profiles, and TRBV/TRBJ rearrangement plots. The most abundant DNA sequence in the deep sequencing data was taken as the immunodominant clone. CDR3 amino acid sequences were checked for sharing across subjects and were also compared against the VDJdb database and published repertoires. Clones were called with MiXCR by TCRdb after fastp trimmed the public reads at Q25, and only in-frame beta chains were retained. Each CDR3 protein gets just one entry, which takes the most common genes and DNA from the rows behind it. The V and J calls reflect TCRdb's pipeline rather than the authors' work. Present in this sample are 95,000 to 120,000 distinct CDR3 sequences, around 53% of which were seen just once. The ten largest clones add up to about a third of the sample.

This clonotype was counted at least ten times. The specificity of this receptor is unknown. Base-call qualities are not available, and no considerably larger clone is one nucleotide away. This clonotype was sampled from a human donor in good health, serving as a control. Sequencing was carried out using sorted CD4+, CD8+, or CD8+CD57+ T cells (not recorded which) from PBMCs. This receptor chain uses TRBV5-4 and TRBJ1-1, with a weak D call of TRBD1 (6 bases match). The DNA sequence is TGTGCCAGCAGCTTGGAACAGGGAGAAACTGAAGCTTTCTTT. It specifies CASSLEQGETEAFF.